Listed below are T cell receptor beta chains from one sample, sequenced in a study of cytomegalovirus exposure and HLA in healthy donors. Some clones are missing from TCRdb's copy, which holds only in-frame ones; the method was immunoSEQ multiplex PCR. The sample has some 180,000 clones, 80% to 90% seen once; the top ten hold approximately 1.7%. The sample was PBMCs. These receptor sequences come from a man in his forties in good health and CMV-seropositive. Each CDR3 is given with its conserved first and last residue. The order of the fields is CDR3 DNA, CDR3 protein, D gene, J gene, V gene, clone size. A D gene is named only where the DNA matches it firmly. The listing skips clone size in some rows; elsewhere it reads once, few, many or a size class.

TGTGCCAGCAGCTTAGATTGGCCGGGGTCGTACGAGCAGTACTTC | CASSLDWPGSYEQYF | - | TRBJ2-7 | TRBV11-2 | -
TGTGCCAGTAGTATTCGGGACAGGGGTACCGGGGAGCTGTTTTTT | CASSIRDRGTGELFF | TRBD1 | TRBJ2-2 | TRBV19 | -
TGTGCCAGCAGCAGGGTGTCCTACGAGCAGTACTTC | CASSRVSYEQYF | - | TRBJ2-7 | TRBV6-6 | -
TGCAGCGTTGGAGGGCAGGGGGGTGAGCAGTTCTTC | CSVGGQGGEQFF | - | TRBJ2-1 | TRBV29-1 | -
TGTGCCAGCAGGAATCTAGCGACCCACGGGGAGCTGTTTTTT | CASRNLATHGELFF | - | TRBJ2-2 | TRBV6-6 | -
TGCGCCAGCAGCTGGACAGTGGGCACCACAGATACGCAGTATTTT | CASSWTVGTTDTQYF | - | TRBJ2-3 | TRBV5-1 | -
TGTGCCAGCAGCTCCCAGGCCTGGGGGGAAGAGACCCAGTACTTC | CASSSQAWGEETQYF | - | TRBJ2-5 | TRBV7-9 | -
TGCGCCAGCAGCTTGGATCTCGGGACAGGGGGCGGGGAGCAGTTCTTC | CASSLDLGTGGGEQFF | TRBD1 | TRBJ2-1 | TRBV5-1 | -
TGTGCCAGCAGCGTAGCGGGAGAGGGCGTCGAGCAGTTCTTC | CASSVAGEGVEQFF | TRBD2 | TRBJ2-1 | TRBV14 | -
TGTGCTAGCAGCCTGACAGGGGGCTTAGGGGAGACCCAGTACTTC | CASSLTGGLGETQYF | TRBD1 | TRBJ2-5 | TRBV7-7 | -
TGCGCCAGCAGCCCCCCCTTCCAAGAGACCCAGTACTTC | CASSPPFQETQYF | - | TRBJ2-5 | TRBV4-1 | few
TGTGCCAGCAGCTTAGGACAGGGGGTCTCTGGGGCCAACGTCCTGACTTTC | CASSLGQGVSGANVLTF | TRBD1 | TRBJ2-6 | TRBV7-9 | -
TGTGCCAGCAGTTTCCCAGGGGTAAATACGCAGTATTTT | CASSFPGVNTQYF | - | TRBJ2-3 | TRBV28 | -
TGCGCCAGCAGCAAGACTAGTTACAATGAGCAGTTCTTC | CASSKTSYNEQFF | - | TRBJ2-1 | TRBV5-1 | -
TGTGCCAGCAGCGTAGCGGGTGGGAACACTGAAGCTTTCTTT | CASSVAGGNTEAFF | - | TRBJ1-1 | TRBV9 | -
TGTGCCAGCAGCAAAGAGGGCAGGGGGATCACTGAAGCTTTCTTT | CASSKEGRGITEAFF | - | TRBJ1-1 | TRBV21-1 | -
TGCGCCAGCAGCTTACTGACAGGGAACACTGAAGCTTTCTTT | CASSLLTGNTEAFF | - | TRBJ1-1 | TRBV5-1 | -
TGTGCCAGCAGCCAATATTTGACAGATACGCAGTATTTT | CASSQYLTDTQYF | - | TRBJ2-3 | TRBV14 | -
TGTGCCAGCAGTACCTGGACAGAGCAAGAGACCCAGTACTTC | CASSTWTEQETQYF | - | TRBJ2-5 | TRBV6-5 | few
TGTGCCAGCAGCATAGGTTCCCTACTGAACACTGAAGCTTTCTTT | CASSIGSLLNTEAFF | - | TRBJ1-1 | TRBV9 | -
TGTGCCAGCCGGGGAGGCACTGAAGCTTTCTTT | CASRGGTEAFF | - | TRBJ1-1 | TRBV7-9 | -
TGTGCCAGCAGCCAAAGGGGGACACCACACACAGATACGCAGTATTTT | CASSQRGTPHTDTQYF | - | TRBJ2-3 | TRBV9 | -
TGTGCCAGCAGCTTCGGGTCGCACACCGGGGAGCTGTTTTTT | CASSFGSHTGELFF | - | TRBJ2-2 | TRBV5-6 | -
TGTGCCAGCAGTTTAGCGGGAGTGGAGACCCAGTACTTC | CASSLAGVETQYF | TRBD2 | TRBJ2-5 | TRBV6-5 | -
TGTGCCAGCAGTTACTCTGTGGGAGAGAAGGACAATGAGCAGTTCTTC | CASSYSVGEKDNEQFF | - | TRBJ2-1 | TRBV6-5 | -
TGTGCCAGCAGTTTTTGGACATCTGGGGCCAACGTCCTGACTTTC | CASSFWTSGANVLTF | - | TRBJ2-6 | TRBV28 | -
TGTGCCAGCAGCCCTGGTCTGGGACAGGGGACGCGGGAGCAGTACTTC | CASSPGLGQGTREQYF | TRBD1 | TRBJ2-7 | TRBV28 | -
TGTGCCAGCAGTTTGACAGGGAACAATCAGCCCCAGCATTTT | CASSLTGNNQPQHF | TRBD1 | TRBJ1-5 | TRBV6-5 | once
TGTGCCAGCAGCGCGGGGGGAGGCGACAATTCACCCCTCCACTTT | CASSAGGGDNSPLHF | - | TRBJ1-6 | TRBV13 | -
TGTGCCAGCAGCGACTTAAGGGAGCAGTACTTC | CASSDLREQYF | - | TRBJ2-7 | TRBV27 | -
TGTGCCAGCAGCGTTAGGGGGGGATTTGGAGAAAAACTGTTTTTT | CASSVRGGFGEKLFF | - | TRBJ1-4 | TRBV9 | -
TGTGCCACCAGCAGCCCTCAGGGCAATCAGCCCCAGCATTTT | CATSSPQGNQPQHF | - | TRBJ1-5 | TRBV15 | -
TGTGCTAGTGGTTTGTCACCCGCCCCCAGGGGTCATGAGGATGGCTACACCTTC | CASGLSPAPRGHEDGYTF | - | TRBJ1-2 | TRBV12-5 | -
TGTGCCAGTAGCGTAACAGGGGGCCGGGTAAGAGGCTACACCTTC | CASSVTGGRVRGYTF | TRBD1 | TRBJ1-2 | TRBV19 | -
TGTGCCAGCAGTTCACCGGGACAGGGGCCCTACGAGCAGTACTTC | CASSSPGQGPYEQYF | TRBD1 | TRBJ2-7 | TRBV28 | -
TGTGCCAGCAGTTACGCGGGAGGGCCCGACAATGAGCAGTTCTTC | CASSYAGGPDNEQFF | TRBD2 | TRBJ2-1 | TRBV6-6 | -
TGTGCCAGCTTCGGGACAGGGACATTCTCGAACACCGGGGAGCTGTTTTTT | CASFGTGTFSNTGELFF | TRBD1 | TRBJ2-2 | TRBV18 | -
TGTGCCAGTTGGGCCGCAGGGGCGGAGGAGCAGTACTTC | CASWAAGAEEQYF | - | TRBJ2-7 | TRBV6-5 | -
TGCGCCAGCAGCCAAGCGATCGCCTACGAGCAGTACTTC | CASSQAIAYEQYF | - | TRBJ2-7 | TRBV4-3 | -
TGCGCCAGCAGCTTGATCCAGGGGGGCTCCTACAATGAGCAGTTCTTC | CASSLIQGGSYNEQFF | - | TRBJ2-1 | TRBV5-1 | -
TGTGCCAGCAGCTTAGGGACAGGGACCATGAACACTGAAGCTTTCTTT | CASSLGTGTMNTEAFF | TRBD1 | TRBJ1-1 | TRBV5-6 | -
TGTGCCAGCAGCTTACTTGTTGGCGGGACAGGGCATGAAAAACTGTTTTTT | CASSLLVGGTGHEKLFF | TRBD1 | TRBJ1-4 | TRBV11-2 | once
TGTGCCAGCGATCCGGGACAGGGCCACGAGCAGTACTTC | CASDPGQGHEQYF | TRBD1 | TRBJ2-7 | TRBV28 | -
TGCGCCAGCGGCCCGACAGGGAACGAGCAGTACTTC | CASGPTGNEQYF | TRBD1 | TRBJ2-7 | TRBV10-2 | -
TGTGCCAGCAGCCCCGGACAGGCTAAGGGATCCTACGAGCAGTACTTC | CASSPGQAKGSYEQYF | TRBD1 | TRBJ2-7 | TRBV11-3 | -
TGTGCCAGCAGTTTATTAGGCGGAGGGGGGGCGCGGGGCTACACCTTC | CASSLLGGGGARGYTF | - | TRBJ1-2 | TRBV27 | -
TGCGCCAGCAGCTCAGGAACAAGGTATACCTACGAGCAGTACTTC | CASSSGTRYTYEQYF | - | TRBJ2-7 | TRBV5-1 | -
TGTGCCAGCAGTTTCGGAGGGGCCCTTAGCTCCTACAATGAGCAGTTCTTC | CASSFGGALSSYNEQFF | - | TRBJ2-1 | TRBV11-2 | -
TGTGCCAGCAGTCCTCGGGGGGCCAAAAACATTCAGTACTTC | CASSPRGAKNIQYF | - | TRBJ2-4 | TRBV27 | -
TGTGCCAGCAGCCAAGCGTATGAGCAGTTCTTC | CASSQAYEQFF | - | TRBJ2-1 | TRBV4-2 | -
TGTGCCAGCTCACCTGGGACAGATAGCAATCAGCCCCAGCATTTT | CASSPGTDSNQPQHF | TRBD1 | TRBJ1-5 | TRBV18 | once
TGTGCCAGCAGCTCTCGACGGACTAGCGGGAGCAGCACAGATACGCAGTATTTT | CASSSRRTSGSSTDTQYF | TRBD2 | TRBJ2-3 | TRBV5-4 | -
TGTGCCAGCGCCCAGGCTGGGAATCAGCCCCAGCATTTT | CASAQAGNQPQHF | - | TRBJ1-5 | TRBV19 | -
TGTGCCAGTGGACAGGGCCACGAGCAGTACTTC | CASGQGHEQYF | TRBD1 | TRBJ2-7 | TRBV19 | -
TGTGCCAGCAGTTTCAGACAGATAGGAAACACCATATATTTT | CASSFRQIGNTIYF | - | TRBJ1-3 | TRBV28 | -